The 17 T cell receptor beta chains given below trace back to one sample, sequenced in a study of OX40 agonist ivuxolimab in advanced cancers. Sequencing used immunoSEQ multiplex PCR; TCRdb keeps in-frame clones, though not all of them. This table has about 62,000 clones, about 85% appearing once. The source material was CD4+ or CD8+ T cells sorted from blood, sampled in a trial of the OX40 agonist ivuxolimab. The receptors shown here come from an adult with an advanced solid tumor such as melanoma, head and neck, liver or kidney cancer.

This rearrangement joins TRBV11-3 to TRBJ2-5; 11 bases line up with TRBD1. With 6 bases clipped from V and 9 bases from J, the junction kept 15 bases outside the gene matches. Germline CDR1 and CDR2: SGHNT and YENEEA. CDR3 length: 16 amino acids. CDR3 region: CASSSTRVGQGESQYF. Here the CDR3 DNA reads TGTGCCAGCAGTTCGACCCGCGTGGGACAGGGGGAGTCCCAGTACTTC.

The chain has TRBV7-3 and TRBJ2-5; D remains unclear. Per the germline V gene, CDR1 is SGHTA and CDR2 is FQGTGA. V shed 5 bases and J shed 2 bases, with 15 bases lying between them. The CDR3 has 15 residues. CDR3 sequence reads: CASSPRPDAQETQYF. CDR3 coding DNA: TGTGCCAGCAGCCCAAGACCCGACGCACAAGAGACCCAGTACTTC.

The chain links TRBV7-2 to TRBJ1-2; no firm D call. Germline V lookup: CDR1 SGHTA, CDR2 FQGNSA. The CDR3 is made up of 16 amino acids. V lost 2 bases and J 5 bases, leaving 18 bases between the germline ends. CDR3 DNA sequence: TGTGCCAGCAGCTTAAGTTCGGCTAGGACGGAGTATGGCTACACCTTC. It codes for CASSLSSARTEYGYTF.

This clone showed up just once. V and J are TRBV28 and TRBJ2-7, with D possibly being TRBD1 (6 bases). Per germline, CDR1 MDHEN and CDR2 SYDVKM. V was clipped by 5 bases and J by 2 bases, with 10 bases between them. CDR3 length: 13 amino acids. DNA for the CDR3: TGTGCCAGCAGTCAGGGGCCAACCTACGAGCAGTACTTC. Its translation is CASSQGPTYEQYF.

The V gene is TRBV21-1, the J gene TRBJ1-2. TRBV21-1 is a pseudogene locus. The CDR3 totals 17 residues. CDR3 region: CASSNTETSGNNYGYTF. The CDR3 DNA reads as TGTGCCAGCAGCAACACCGAAACTTCCGGGAATAACTATGGCTACACCTTC.

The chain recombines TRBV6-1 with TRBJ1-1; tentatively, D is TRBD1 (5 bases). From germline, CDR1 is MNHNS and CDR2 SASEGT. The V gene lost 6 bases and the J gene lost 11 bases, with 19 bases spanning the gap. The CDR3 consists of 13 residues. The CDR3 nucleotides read TGTGCCAGCAGCCAACAGGTGTTGGAGGGTGCTTTCTTT. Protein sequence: CASSQQVLEGAFF.

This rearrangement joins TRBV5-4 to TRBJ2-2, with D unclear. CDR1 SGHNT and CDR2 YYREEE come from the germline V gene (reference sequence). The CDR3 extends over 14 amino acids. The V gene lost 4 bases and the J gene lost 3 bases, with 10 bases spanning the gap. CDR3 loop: CASSPAADTGELFF. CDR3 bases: TGTGCCAGCAGCCCCGCGGCGGACACCGGGGAGCTGTTTTTT.

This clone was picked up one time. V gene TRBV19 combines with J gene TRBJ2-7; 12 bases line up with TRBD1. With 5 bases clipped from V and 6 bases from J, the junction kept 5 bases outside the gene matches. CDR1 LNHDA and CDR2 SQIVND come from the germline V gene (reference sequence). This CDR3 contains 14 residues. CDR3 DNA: TGTGCCAGTAGTCCAGGGACAGGGGGCGGCGAGCAGTACTTC. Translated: CASSPGTGGGEQYF. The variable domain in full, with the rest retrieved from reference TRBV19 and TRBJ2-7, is DGGITQSPKYLFRKEGQNVTLSCEQNLNHDAMYWYRQDPGQGLRLIYYSQIVNDFQKGDIAEGYSVSREKKESFPLTVTSAQKNPTAFYLCASSPGTGGGEQYFGPGTRLTVT.

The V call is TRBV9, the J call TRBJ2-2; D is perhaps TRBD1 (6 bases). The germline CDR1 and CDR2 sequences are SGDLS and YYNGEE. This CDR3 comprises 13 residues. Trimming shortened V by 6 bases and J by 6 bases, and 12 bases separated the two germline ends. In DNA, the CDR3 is TGTGCCAGCACCGGAACAGGGCCCGGGGAGCTGTTTTTT. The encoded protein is CASTGTGPGELFF.

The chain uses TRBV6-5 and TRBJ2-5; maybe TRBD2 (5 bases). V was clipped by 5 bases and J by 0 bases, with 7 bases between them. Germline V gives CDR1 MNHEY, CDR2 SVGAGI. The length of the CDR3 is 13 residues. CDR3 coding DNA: TGTGCCAGCAGTCGGGGAGACCAAGAGACCCAGTACTTC. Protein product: CASSRGDQETQYF.

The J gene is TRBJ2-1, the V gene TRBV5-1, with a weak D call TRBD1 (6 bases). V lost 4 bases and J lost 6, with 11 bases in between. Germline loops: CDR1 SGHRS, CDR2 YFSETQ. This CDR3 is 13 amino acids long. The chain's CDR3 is CASSPHRANEQFF. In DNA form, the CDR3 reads TGCGCCAGCAGCCCCCACAGGGCCAATGAGCAGTTCTTC.

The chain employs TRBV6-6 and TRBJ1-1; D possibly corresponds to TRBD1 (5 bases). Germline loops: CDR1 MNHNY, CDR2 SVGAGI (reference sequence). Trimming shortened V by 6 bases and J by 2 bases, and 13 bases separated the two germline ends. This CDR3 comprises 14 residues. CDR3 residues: CASSISGGNTEAFF. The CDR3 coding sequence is TGTGCCAGCAGCATCTCTGGGGGTAACACTGAAGCTTTCTTT.

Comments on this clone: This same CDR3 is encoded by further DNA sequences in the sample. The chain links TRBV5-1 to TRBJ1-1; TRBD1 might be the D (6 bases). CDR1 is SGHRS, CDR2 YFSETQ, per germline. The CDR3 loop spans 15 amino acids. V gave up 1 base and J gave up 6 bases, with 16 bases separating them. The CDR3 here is CASSLLSGHSAEAFF. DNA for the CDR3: TGCGCCAGCAGCTTGCTTTCGGGACATTCGGCTGAAGCTTTCTTT.

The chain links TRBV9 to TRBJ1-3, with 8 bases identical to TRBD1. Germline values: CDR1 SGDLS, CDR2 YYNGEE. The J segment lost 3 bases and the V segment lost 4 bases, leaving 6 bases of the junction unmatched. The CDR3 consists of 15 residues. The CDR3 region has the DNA TGTGCCAGCAGCATTCAGGGGGCAGGTGGAAACACCATATATTTT. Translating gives CASSIQGAGGNTIYF.

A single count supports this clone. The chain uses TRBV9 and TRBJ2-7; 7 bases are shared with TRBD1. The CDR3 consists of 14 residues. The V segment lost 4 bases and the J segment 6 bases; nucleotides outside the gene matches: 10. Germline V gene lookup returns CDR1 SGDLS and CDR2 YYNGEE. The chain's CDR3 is CASSRGQERSEQYF. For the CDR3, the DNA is TGTGCCAGCAGCCGCGGACAGGAGCGAAGCGAGCAGTACTTC.

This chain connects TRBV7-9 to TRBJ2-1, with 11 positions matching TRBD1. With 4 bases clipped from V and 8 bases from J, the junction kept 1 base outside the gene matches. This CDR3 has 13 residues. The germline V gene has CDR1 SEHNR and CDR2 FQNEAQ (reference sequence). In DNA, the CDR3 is TGTGCCAGCAGCTGGACAGGGGGCGATGAGCAGTTCTTC. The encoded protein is CASSWTGGDEQFF.

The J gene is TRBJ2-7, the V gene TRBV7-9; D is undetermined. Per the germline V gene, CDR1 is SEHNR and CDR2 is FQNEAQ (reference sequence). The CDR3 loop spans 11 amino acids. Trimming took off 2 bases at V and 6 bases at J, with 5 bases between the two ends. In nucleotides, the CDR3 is TGTGCCAGCAGCTTAAGCGTCGAGCAGTACTTC. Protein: CASSLSVEQYF.